A selection of T cell receptor beta chains follows, all from one sample in a study of T cells in Graves' hyperthyroidism and ophthalmopathy. TCRdb passed the multiplex PCR reads through MiXCR, listing each CDR3 protein once. The sample lists hundreds of thousands of distinct CDR3 sequences; roughly 40% were seen once. The sequencing input was blood. These receptors originate from a man younger than 35 with Graves' hyperthyroidism. Both conserved end residues are part of each CDR3. Each record gives: CDR3 protein, CDR3 DNA, J gene, clone size, V gene, D gene. A D gene is named only where the DNA matches it firmly. Expanded clones are given a class, and other clones once, few, many or no size at all.

CSVEPSGTKTQYF	TGCAGCGTTGAGCCTAGCGGGACCAAGACCCAGTACTTC	TRBJ2-5	.	TRBV29-1	TRBD2
CASSLRDRDGYTF	TGTGCCAGCAGTCTAAGGGACAGGGACGGCTACACCTTC	TRBJ1-2	few	TRBV6-1	TRBD1
CASSGIQGNTIYF	TGTGCCAGCTCCGGTATCCAGGGAAACACCATATATTTT	TRBJ1-3	few	TRBV12-3/TRBV12-4	.
CAWSTGRGNQPQHF	TGTGCCTGGAGTACGGGTCGGGGCAATCAGCCCCAGCATTTT	TRBJ1-5	.	TRBV19	.
CASSYIAGGTGELFF	TGTGCCAGCAGTTACATAGCGGGGGGGACCGGGGAGCTGTTTTTT	TRBJ2-2	.	TRBV6-5	TRBD2
CASRTAFGEKLIF	TGTGCCAGCAGGACAGCTTTTGGCGAAAAACTGATTTTC	TRBJ1-4	once	TRBV2	.
CSARDSAGEYGYTF	TGCAGTGCTAGAGATTCCGCAGGGGAGTATGGCTACACCTTC	TRBJ1-2	.	TRBV20-1	.
CASSIYLCSVGDRVYGYTF	TGTGCCAGCAGCATATATCTGTGCAGCGTTGGAGACAGGGTCTATGGCTACACCTTC	TRBJ1-2	.	TRBV25-1	TRBD1
CASSPAGTANYGYTF	TGTGCCAGCAGTCCCGCCGGGACAGCCAACTATGGCTACACCTTC	TRBJ1-2	few	TRBV6-6	TRBD1
CATSRDGAGDNVLTF	TGTGCCACCAGCAGAGATGGTGCAGGGGACAACGTCCTGACTTTC	TRBJ2-6	once	TRBV15	.
CASSYRPKVGYSPLHF	TGTGCCAGCAGTTACCGCCCAAAGGTTGGGTATTCACCCCTCCACTTT	TRBJ1-6	.	TRBV6-5	.
CASSYRGTDYEQYF	TGTGCCAGCAGTTACCGTGGGACAGACTACGAGCAGTACTTC	TRBJ2-7	.	TRBV6-5	TRBD1
CASSLHGGPKTQYF	TGTGCCAGCAGTTTGCACGGGGGGCCGAAGACCCAGTACTTC	TRBJ2-5	.	TRBV7-2	.
CASSQDYGGGWYF	TGCGCCAGCAGCCAAGATTACGGGGGGGGGTGGTACTTC	TRBJ2-5	.	TRBV7-2	TRBD2
CSARIGAGETQYF	TGCAGTGCTAGAATCGGGGCAGGGGAGACCCAGTACTTC	TRBJ2-5	.	TRBV20-1	.
CSVEIGQGYFYGYTF	TGCAGCGTTGAAATAGGACAGGGCTATTTCTATGGCTACACCTTC	TRBJ1-2	many	TRBV29-1	TRBD1
CASSLVSLPGNEQYF	TGCGCCAGCAGCTTGGTGTCGCTGCCGGGGAACGAGCAGTACTTC	TRBJ2-7	.	TRBV5-1	.
CATSRDLSNQPQHF	TGTGCCACCAGCAGAGACTTAAGCAATCAGCCCCAGCATTTT	TRBJ1-5	.	TRBV15	.
CASSVVGTGVHGYTF	TGTGCCAGCAGCGTAGTCGGGACAGGCGTACATGGCTACACCTTC	TRBJ1-2	many	TRBV9	TRBD1
CASSLTQALLYEQYF	TGTGCCAGCAGCTTAACCCAGGCGTTACTCTACGAGCAGTACTTC	TRBJ2-7	.	TRBV7-9	.
CASSTRTRGNQPQHF	TGTGCCAGCAGCACACGGACACGAGGCAATCAGCCCCAGCATTTT	TRBJ1-5	few	TRBV9	.
CASSLTRESAFF	TGTGCCAGCAGCTTAACACGGGAAAGCGCTTTCTTT	TRBJ1-1	many	TRBV7-9	.
CASSREREETQYF	TGTGCCAGCAGTCGAGAGAGGGAGGAGACCCAGTACTTC	TRBJ2-5	many	TRBV2	.
CASSQWGGHTEAFF	TGTGCCAGCAGCCAATGGGGTGGGCACACTGAAGCTTTCTTT	TRBJ1-1	many	TRBV14	.
CATSEYHSGANVLTF	TGTGCCACCAGTGAATACCACTCTGGGGCCAACGTCCTGACTTTC	TRBJ2-6	many	TRBV24-1	.
CASSQDLSEQYF	TGTGCCAGCAGCCAAGACCTCAGCGAGCAGTACTTC	TRBJ2-7	.	TRBV7-3	.
CASSLAMTNQETQYF	TGTGCCAGCAGCTTAGCTATGACTAACCAAGAGACCCAGTACTTC	TRBJ2-5	few	TRBV7-8	.
CASSVSGTGTGEQYF	TGTGCCAGCAGCGTCTCCGGGACAGGGACAGGGGAGCAGTACTTC	TRBJ2-7	.	TRBV9	TRBD1
CASSFAGRAEETQYF	TGTGCCAGCAGCTTCGCCGGGAGGGCGGAAGAGACCCAGTACTTC	TRBJ2-5	.	TRBV7-2	TRBD2
CAISESDQSQHF	TGTGCCATCAGTGAGAGCGATCAGTCCCAGCATTTT	TRBJ1-5	.	TRBV10-3	.
CASSPPAQGAETQHF	TGTGCCAGCAGTCCCCCCGCCCAGGGTGCAGAGACCCAGCATTTT	TRBJ1-5	.	TRBV12-3/TRBV12-4	.
CASTLDPLLTQYF	TGTGCCAGCACTCTAGACCCTCTGCTGACCCAGTACTTC	TRBJ2-5	.	TRBV12-3/TRBV12-4	.
CASSPRGTYSPLHF	TGTGCCAGCAGCCCAAGGGGAACGTATTCACCCCTCCACTTT	TRBJ1-6	many	TRBV12-3/TRBV12-4	.
CASSQELRGQFYEQYF	TGTGCCAGCAGCCAAGAGCTCCGGGGGCAATTCTACGAGCAGTACTTC	TRBJ2-7	.	TRBV2	.
CSARLGGGVTGEQYF	TGCAGTGCTAGACTAGGCGGAGGGGTCACCGGGGAGCAGTACTTC	TRBJ2-7	.	TRBV20-1	.
CASSLPRKGLAGANVLTF	TGTGCCAGCAGCCTACCACGCAAGGGGTTGGCTGGGGCCAACGTCCTGACTTTC	TRBJ2-6	.	TRBV6-5	.
CASSYWIEGNEQYF	TGTGCCAGCAGTTATTGGATTGAGGGGAACGAGCAGTACTTC	TRBJ2-7	.	TRBV12-3/TRBV12-4	.
CTARGQWNSPLHF	TGTACCGCCCGGGGACAGTGGAATTCACCCCTCCACTTT	TRBJ1-6	.	TRBV10-3	TRBD1
CASSIYRGGTEASF	TGTGCCAGCAGCATCTACAGGGGTGGCACTGAAGCTTCCTTT	TRBJ1-1	once	TRBV11-2	TRBD1
CASSYSGSPPEAFF	TGTGCCAGCAGTTACTCCGGCAGCCCCCCTGAAGCTTTCTTT	TRBJ1-1	.	TRBV6-6	.
CASRGINRDNEKLFF	TGCGCCAGCAGGGGAATTAACAGGGATAATGAAAAACTGTTTTTT	TRBJ1-4	many	TRBV10-2	.
CASSQGTSASEQYF	TGTGCCAGCAGCCAGGGGACTAGCGCTAGTGAGCAGTACTTC	TRBJ2-7	few	TRBV12-3/TRBV12-4	TRBD2
CASSMDRDQPQHF	TGTGCCAGCAGTATGGACAGGGACCAGCCCCAGCATTTT	TRBJ1-5	many	TRBV6-5	TRBD1
CASSSAGSSYEQYF	TGTGCCAGTAGTAGCGCAGGGAGCTCCTACGAGCAGTACTTC	TRBJ2-7	few	TRBV19	.
CASSQNQGAQETQYF	TGTGCCAGCAGTCAGAATCAGGGGGCCCAAGAGACCCAGTACTTC	TRBJ2-5	many	TRBV7-2	TRBD1
CSCGTGKNYGYTF	TGCAGCTGCGGGACAGGGAAGAACTATGGCTACACCTTC	TRBJ1-2	.	TRBV29-1	TRBD1
CASRGDRATYEQYF	TGTGCCAGCAGGGGCGACAGGGCAACCTACGAGCAGTACTTC	TRBJ2-7	many	TRBV2	TRBD1
CASSLAFSRPYEQYF	TGTGCCAGCAGCTTAGCTTTTTCTAGACCTTACGAGCAGTACTTC	TRBJ2-7	few	TRBV7-9	.
CASSFGIHSGNTIYF	TGTGCCAGCAGCTTCGGGATCCATTCTGGAAACACCATATATTTT	TRBJ1-3	few	TRBV7-2	.
CATSREWGVTGTSGVRGGELFF	TGTGCCACCAGCAGAGAGTGGGGGGTAACCGGGACTAGCGGGGTACGAGGCGGGGAGCTGTTTTTT	TRBJ2-2	.	TRBV15	TRBD2
CASPGTSGSYEQYF	TGTGCCAGCCCCGGGACTAGCGGATCCTACGAGCAGTACTTC	TRBJ2-7	once	TRBV11-2	TRBD2
CSARGREGFSNYGYTF	TGCAGTGCTAGGGGGAGGGAGGGATTCTCTAACTATGGCTACACCTTC	TRBJ1-2	few	TRBV20-1	.
CASSQPDRSAGANVLTF	TGTGCCAGCAGCCAACCGGATAGGTCAGCTGGGGCCAACGTCCTGACTTTC	TRBJ2-6	.	TRBV5-4	.
CASSYDIPLNTEAFF	TGTGCCAGCAGTTACGACATTCCGCTGAACACTGAAGCTTTCTTT	TRBJ1-1	.	TRBV6-6	.
CASRSLAGEFSEQYF	TGTGCCAGCAGGTCCCTAGCGGGGGAGTTCTCCGAGCAGTACTTC	TRBJ2-7	.	TRBV10-3	TRBD2
CASSQGTSGANTGELFF	TGTGCCAGCAGCCAGGGGACTAGCGGCGCGAACACCGGGGAGCTGTTTTTT	TRBJ2-2	few	TRBV7-3	TRBD2